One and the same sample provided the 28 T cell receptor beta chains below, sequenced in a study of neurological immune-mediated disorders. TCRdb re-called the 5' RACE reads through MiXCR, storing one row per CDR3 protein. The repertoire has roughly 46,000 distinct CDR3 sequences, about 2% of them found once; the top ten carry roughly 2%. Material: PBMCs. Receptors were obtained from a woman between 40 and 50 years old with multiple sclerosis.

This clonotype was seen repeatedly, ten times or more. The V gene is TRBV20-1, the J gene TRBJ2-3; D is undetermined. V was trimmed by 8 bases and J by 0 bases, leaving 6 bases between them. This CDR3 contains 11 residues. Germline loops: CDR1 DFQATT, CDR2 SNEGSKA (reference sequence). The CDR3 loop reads CSFPSTDTQYF. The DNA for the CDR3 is TGCAGTTTTCCCAGCACAGATACGCAGTATTTT.

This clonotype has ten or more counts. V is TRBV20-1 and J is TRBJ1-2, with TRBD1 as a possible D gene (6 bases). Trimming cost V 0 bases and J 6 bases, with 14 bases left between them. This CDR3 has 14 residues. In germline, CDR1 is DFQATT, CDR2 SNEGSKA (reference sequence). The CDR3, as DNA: TGCAGTGCTAGAGATCTGGACAGAAACCATGGCTACACCTTC. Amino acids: CSARDLDRNHGYTF.

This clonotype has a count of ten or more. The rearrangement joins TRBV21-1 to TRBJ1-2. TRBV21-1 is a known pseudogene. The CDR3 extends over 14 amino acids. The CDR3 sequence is CASSKWDPSYGYTF. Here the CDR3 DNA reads TGTGCCAGCAGCAAATGGGATCCAAGCTATGGCTACACCTTC.

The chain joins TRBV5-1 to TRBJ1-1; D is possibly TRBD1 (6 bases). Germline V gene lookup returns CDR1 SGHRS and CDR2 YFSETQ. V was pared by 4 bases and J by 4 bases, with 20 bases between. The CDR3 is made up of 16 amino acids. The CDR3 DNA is TGCGCCAGCAGCCTGGACGGACAGATCGGGATCACTGAAGCTTTCTTT. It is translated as CASSLDGQIGITEAFF.

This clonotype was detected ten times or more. CDR3 sequence (DNA): TGTGCCAGCAGTTTGGGGGGTTCCCACAACGCTGAAGCTTTCTTT. Amino acids: CASSLGGSHNAEAFF. The V call is TRBV12-3 or TRBV12-4, the J call TRBJ1-1; a weak D match, TRBD1 (5 bases). Deletions cut 3 bases from V and 6 bases from J, with 17 bases between. This CDR3 has 15 amino acids.

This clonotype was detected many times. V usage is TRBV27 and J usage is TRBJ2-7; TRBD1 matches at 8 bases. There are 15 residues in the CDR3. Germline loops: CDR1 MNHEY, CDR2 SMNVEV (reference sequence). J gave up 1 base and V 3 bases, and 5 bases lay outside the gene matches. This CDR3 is CASSFSGQGSYEQYF. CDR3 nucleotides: TGTGCCAGCAGTTTCTCTGGACAGGGATCCTACGAGCAGTACTTC.

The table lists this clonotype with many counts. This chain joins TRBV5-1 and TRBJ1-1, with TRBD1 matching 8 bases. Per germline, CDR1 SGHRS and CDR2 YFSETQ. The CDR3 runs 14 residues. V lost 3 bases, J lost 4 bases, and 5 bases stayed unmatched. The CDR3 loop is CASSWETGVTEAFF. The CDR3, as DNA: TGCGCCAGCAGCTGGGAGACAGGGGTCACTGAAGCTTTCTTT.

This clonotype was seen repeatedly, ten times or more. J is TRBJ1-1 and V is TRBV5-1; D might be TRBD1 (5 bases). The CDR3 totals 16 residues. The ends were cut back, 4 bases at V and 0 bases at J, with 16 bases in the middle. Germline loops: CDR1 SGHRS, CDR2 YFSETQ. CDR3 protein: CASSTGHGTLNTEAFF. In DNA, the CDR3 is TGCGCCAGCAGCACCGGACATGGGACCTTGAACACTGAAGCTTTCTTT.

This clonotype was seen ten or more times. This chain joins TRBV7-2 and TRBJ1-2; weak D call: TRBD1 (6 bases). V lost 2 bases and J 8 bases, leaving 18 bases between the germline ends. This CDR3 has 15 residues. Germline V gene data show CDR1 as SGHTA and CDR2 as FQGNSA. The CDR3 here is CASSLLPQGSYGYTF. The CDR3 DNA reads TGTGCCAGCAGCTTATTGCCACAGGGCTCTTACGGCTACACCTTC.

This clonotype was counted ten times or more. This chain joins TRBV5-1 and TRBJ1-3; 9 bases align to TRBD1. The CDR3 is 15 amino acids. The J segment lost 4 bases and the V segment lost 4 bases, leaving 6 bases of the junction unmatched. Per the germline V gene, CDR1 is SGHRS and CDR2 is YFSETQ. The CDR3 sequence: CASSVQGAQGNTIYF. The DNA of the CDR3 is TGCGCCAGCAGCGTACAGGGGGCACAAGGAAACACCATATATTTT.

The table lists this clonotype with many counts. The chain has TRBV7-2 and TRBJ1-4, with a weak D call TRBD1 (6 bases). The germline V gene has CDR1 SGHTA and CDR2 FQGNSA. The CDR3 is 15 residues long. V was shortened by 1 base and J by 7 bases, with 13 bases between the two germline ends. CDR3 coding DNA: TGTGCCAGCAGCTTAGGCGACAGGAGATTTGAAAAACTGTTTTTT. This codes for CASSLGDRRFEKLFF. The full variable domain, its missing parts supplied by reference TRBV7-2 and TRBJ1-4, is GAGVSQSPSNKVTEKGKDVELRCDPISGHTALYWYRQSLGQGLEFLIYFQGNSAPDKSGLPSDRFSAERTGGSVSTLTIQRTQQEDSAVYLCASSLGDRRFEKLFFGSGTQLSVL.

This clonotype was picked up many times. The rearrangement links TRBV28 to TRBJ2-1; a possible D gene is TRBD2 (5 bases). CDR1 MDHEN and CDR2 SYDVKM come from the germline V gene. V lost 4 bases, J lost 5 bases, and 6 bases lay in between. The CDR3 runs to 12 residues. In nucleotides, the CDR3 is TGTGCCAGCAGTTCTAGCAACAATGAGCAGTTCTTC. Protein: CASSSSNNEQFF. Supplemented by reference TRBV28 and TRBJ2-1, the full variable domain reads DVKVTQSSRYLVKRTGEKVFLECVQDMDHENMFWYRQDPGLGLRLIYFSYDVKMKEKGDIPEGYSVSREKKERFSLILESASTNQTSMYLCASSSSNNEQFFGPGTRLTVL.

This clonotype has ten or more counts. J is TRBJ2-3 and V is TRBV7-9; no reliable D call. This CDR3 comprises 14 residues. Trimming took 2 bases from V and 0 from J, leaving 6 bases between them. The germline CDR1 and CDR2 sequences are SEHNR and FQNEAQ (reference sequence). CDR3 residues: CASSLKASTDTQYF. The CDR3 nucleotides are TGTGCCAGCAGCTTAAAGGCGAGCACAGATACGCAGTATTTT.

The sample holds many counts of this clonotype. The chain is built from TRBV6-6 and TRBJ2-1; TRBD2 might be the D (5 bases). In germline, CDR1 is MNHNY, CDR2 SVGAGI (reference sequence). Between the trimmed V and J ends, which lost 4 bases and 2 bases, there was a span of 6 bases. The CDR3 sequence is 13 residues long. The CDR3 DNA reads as TGTGCCAGCAGTTCCGGGACCTACAATGAGCAGTTCTTC. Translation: CASSSGTYNEQFF.

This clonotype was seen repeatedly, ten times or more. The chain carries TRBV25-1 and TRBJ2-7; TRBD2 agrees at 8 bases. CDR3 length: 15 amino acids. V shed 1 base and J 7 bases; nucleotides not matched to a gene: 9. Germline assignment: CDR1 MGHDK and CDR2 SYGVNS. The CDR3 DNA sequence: TGTGCCAGCAGTGAATTTAGCGGGGATGGGTTAGAGCAGTACTTC. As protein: CASSEFSGDGLEQYF.

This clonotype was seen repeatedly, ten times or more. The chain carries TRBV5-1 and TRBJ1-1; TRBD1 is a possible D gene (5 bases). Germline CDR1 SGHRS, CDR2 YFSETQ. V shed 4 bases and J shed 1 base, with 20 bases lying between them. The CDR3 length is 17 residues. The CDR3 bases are TGCGCCAGCAGCATCTCGGACGGTGGGGCTAGGAACACTGAAGCTTTCTTT. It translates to CASSISDGGARNTEAFF.

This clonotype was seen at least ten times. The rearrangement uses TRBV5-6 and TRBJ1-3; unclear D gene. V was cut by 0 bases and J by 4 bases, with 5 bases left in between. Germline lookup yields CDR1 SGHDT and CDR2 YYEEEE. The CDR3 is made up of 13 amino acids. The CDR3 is CASSLVVGNTIYF. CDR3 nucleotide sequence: TGTGCCAGCAGCTTGGTGGTCGGAAACACCATATATTTT.

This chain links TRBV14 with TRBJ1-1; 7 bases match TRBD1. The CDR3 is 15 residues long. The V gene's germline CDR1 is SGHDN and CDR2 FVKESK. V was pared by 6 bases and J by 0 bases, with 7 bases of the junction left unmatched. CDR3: CASSQLGQVNTEAFF. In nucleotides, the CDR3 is TGTGCCAGCAGTCAACTCGGACAGGTGAACACTGAAGCTTTCTTT.

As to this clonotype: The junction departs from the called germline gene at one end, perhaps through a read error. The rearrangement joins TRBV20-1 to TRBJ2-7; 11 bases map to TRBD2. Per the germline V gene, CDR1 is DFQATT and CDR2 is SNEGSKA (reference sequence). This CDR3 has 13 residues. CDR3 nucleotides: TGCAGTGCTAGCCTAGCGGGGGGTTACGAGAAGTACTTC. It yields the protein CSASLAGGYEKYF.

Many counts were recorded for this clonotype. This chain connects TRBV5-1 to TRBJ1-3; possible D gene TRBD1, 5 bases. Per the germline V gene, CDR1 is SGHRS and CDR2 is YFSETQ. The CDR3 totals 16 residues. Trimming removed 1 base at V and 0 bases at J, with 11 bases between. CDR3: CASSLWTTSSGNTIYF. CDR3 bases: TGCGCCAGCAGCTTGTGGACAACGAGCTCTGGAAACACCATATATTTT.

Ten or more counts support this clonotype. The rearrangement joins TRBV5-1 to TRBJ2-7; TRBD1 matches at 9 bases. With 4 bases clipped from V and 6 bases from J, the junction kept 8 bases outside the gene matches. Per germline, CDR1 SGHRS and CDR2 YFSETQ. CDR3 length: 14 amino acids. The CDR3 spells CASSAGTGISEQYF. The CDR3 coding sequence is TGCGCCAGCAGCGCGGGGACAGGGATCAGCGAGCAGTACTTC.

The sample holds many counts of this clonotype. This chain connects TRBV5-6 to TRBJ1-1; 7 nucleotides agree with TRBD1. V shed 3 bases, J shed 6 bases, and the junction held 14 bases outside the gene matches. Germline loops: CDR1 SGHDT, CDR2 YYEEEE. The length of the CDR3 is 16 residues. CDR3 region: CASSYEGGGLDAEAFF. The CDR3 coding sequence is TGTGCCAGCAGCTATGAAGGGGGCGGATTGGATGCTGAAGCTTTCTTT.

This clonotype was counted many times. CDR3 loop: CSAPRENMNTEAFF. The CDR3 DNA reads as TGCAGTGCCCCAAGGGAAAACATGAACACTGAAGCTTTCTTT. The rearrangement links TRBV20-1 to TRBJ1-1; D unresolved. The germline V and J ends were trimmed by 6 bases and 0 bases, with 14 bases remaining between them. This CDR3 is 14 amino acids long. Per germline, CDR1 DFQATT and CDR2 SNEGSKA (reference sequence).

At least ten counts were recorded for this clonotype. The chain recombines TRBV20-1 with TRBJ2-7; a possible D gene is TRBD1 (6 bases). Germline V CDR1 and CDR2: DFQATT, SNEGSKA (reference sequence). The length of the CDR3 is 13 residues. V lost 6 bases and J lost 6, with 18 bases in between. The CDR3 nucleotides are TGCAGTGCCGACACCGACAGGAAGCGCGAGCAGTACTTC. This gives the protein CSADTDRKREQYF.

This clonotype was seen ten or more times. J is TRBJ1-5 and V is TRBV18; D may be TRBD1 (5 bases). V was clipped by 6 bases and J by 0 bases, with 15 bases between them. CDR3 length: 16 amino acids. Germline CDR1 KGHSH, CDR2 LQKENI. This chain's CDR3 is CASSPGPIYSNQPQHF. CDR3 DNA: TGTGCCAGCTCGCCGGGACCGATTTATAGCAATCAGCCCCAGCATTTT. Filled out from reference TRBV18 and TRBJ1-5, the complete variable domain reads NAGVMQNPRHLVRRRGQEARLRCSPMKGHSHVYWYRQLPEEGLKFMVYLQKENIIDESGMPKERFSAEFPKEGPSILRIQQVVRGDSAAYFCASSPGPIYSNQPQHFGDGTRLSIL.

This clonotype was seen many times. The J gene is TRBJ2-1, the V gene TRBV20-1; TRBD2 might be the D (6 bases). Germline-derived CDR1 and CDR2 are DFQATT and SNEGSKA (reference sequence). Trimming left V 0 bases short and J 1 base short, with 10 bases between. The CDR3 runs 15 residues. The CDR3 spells CSARDGGVSYNEQFF. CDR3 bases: TGCAGTGCTAGAGATGGCGGGGTGTCCTACAATGAGCAGTTCTTC.

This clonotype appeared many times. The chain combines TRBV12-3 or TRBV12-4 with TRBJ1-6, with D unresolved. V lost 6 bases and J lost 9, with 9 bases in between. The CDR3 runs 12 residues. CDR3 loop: CASRGDGSPLHF. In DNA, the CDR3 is TGTGCCAGCAGAGGAGATGGTTCACCCCTCCACTTT.

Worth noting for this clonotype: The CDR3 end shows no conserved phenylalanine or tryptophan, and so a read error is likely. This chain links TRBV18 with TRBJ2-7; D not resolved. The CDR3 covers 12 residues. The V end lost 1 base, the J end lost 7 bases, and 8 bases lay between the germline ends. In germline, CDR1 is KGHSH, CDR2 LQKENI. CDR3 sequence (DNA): TGTGCCAGCTCACCACGGGCGCGAGAGCAGTACTTA. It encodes CASSPRAREQYL.